These 21 T cell receptor beta chains originate from one sample sequenced in a study of blood T cell repertoires in COVID-19. TCRdb keeps only in-frame clones here, not all; method: immunoSEQ multiplex PCR. The sample holds about 170,000 clones, under 90% seen once. Sequences were obtained from peripheral blood. These receptors all come from a woman aged 80 or over with acute or convalescent COVID-19.

The V call is TRBV18, the J call TRBJ2-2; 9 nucleotides agree with TRBD1. This CDR3 is 17 amino acids long. V shed 2 bases, J shed 5 bases, and the junction held 9 bases outside the gene matches. CDR1 is KGHSH, CDR2 LQKENI, per germline. CDR3 DNA sequence: TGTGCCAGCTCACCAGGATCGGGACAGGGTGAGACCGGGGAGCTGTTTTTT. Protein sequence: CASSPGSGQGETGELFF. Full variable domain (outside the CDR3, taken from reference TRBV18 and TRBJ2-2): NAGVMQNPRHLVRRRGQEARLRCSPMKGHSHVYWYRQLPEEGLKFMVYLQKENIIDESGMPKERFSAEFPKEGPSILRIQQVVRGDSAAYFCASSPGSGQGETGELFFGEGSRLTVL.

The chain has TRBV30 and TRBJ1-1; no clear D. The CDR3 has 13 amino acids. The V end was cut by 2 bases, the J end by 2 bases, with 9 bases between. Germline lookup yields CDR1 GTSNPN and CDR2 SVGIG (reference sequence). The CDR3 DNA reads TGTGCCTGGAGTTTTAACGGTAACACTGAAGCTTTCTTT. Its translation: CAWSFNGNTEAFF.

CDR3 residues: CASSPQGRSGNTIYF. DNA of the CDR3: TGTGCCAGTAGTCCACAGGGACGCTCTGGAAACACCATATATTTT. The chain is built from TRBV19 and TRBJ1-3; possibly TRBD1 for D (6 bases). Trimming took off 5 bases at V and 0 bases at J, with 11 bases between the two ends. This CDR3 is 15 amino acids long. Germline V gene lookup returns CDR1 LNHDA and CDR2 SQIVND (reference sequence).

The chain carries TRBV13 and TRBJ2-7; TRBD2 agrees at 15 bases. This CDR3 contains 17 residues. The V and J ends lost 3 bases and 7 bases, in that order; junction bases with no gene match: 10. CDR1 and CDR2 from the germline V gene are PRHDT and FYEKMQ (reference sequence). The CDR3 spells CASSLGLAGGLQGEQYF. Here the CDR3 DNA reads TGTGCCAGCAGCTTGGGACTAGCGGGGGGCCTACAAGGGGAGCAGTACTTC.

This clone was counted between two and nine times. The rearrangement uses TRBV28 and TRBJ1-3, with unresolved D. V gave up 2 bases and J gave up 2 bases, with 22 bases separating them. CDR3 length: 19 residues. CDR1 MDHEN and CDR2 SYDVKM come from the germline V gene. The CDR3 coding sequence is TGTGCCAGCAGTTTAAACTCCGCCACGTCCACTCGAACTGGAAACACCATATATTTT. This gives the protein CASSLNSATSTRTGNTIYF.

The chain combines TRBV6-1 with TRBJ2-7, with TRBD2 identical over 13 bases. The CDR3 runs 14 residues. V lost 8 bases, J lost 4 bases, and 5 bases stayed unmatched. Germline V gene lookup returns CDR1 MNHNS and CDR2 SASEGT. The CDR3 protein is CASQTSGRMYEQYF. As DNA, the CDR3 is TGTGCCAGCCAGACTAGCGGGAGGATGTACGAGCAGTACTTC.

The chain is built from TRBV7-2 and TRBJ2-4; maybe TRBD2 (7 bases). The ends were cut back, 4 bases at V and 0 bases at J, with 16 bases in the middle. The CDR3 contains 17 residues. CDR1 and CDR2 (germline): SGHTA, FQGNSA. CDR3: CASSSPRGGVAKNIQYF. The CDR3 region has the DNA TGTGCCAGCAGCTCCCCTAGAGGGGGGGTAGCCAAAAACATTCAGTACTTC.

This clone has only a few counts. The chain couples TRBV5-6 to TRBJ1-1; D uncertain. CDR1 SGHDT and CDR2 YYEEEE come from the germline V gene. The CDR3 is 12 residues long. Trimming took off 7 bases at V and 5 bases at J, with 12 bases between the two ends. In nucleotides, the CDR3 is TGTGCCAGCTCACCGGGTAGTACTGAAGCTTTCTTT. Its translation: CASSPGSTEAFF.

This chain joins TRBV3-1 (or the pseudogene TRBV3-2) and TRBJ1-4; 10 nucleotides line up with TRBD1. V lost 5 bases and J lost 6; bases outside the gene matches: 6. CDR1 is LGHDT and CDR2 is YNNKEL in the germline V gene (reference sequence). The CDR3 consists of 15 residues. The CDR3 region has the DNA TGTGCCAGCAGCACGACCGGGACAGGGGATGAAAAACTGTTTTTT. Its translation: CASSTTGTGDEKLFF.

As for this clone: Other nucleotide sequences from this sample produce the same CDR3. V usage is TRBV10-3 and J usage is TRBJ1-6; 7 bases map to TRBD1. J lost 8 bases, V lost 4 bases, and 2 bases had no gene match. CDR1 and CDR2 (germline): ENHRY, SYGVKD. This CDR3 is built from 13 residues. The CDR3 region has the DNA TGTGCCATCAGTGGGGACAGCGATTCACCCCTCCACTTT. Translated: CAISGDSDSPLHF.

The chain carries TRBV19 and TRBJ2-7; TRBD1 matches 10 bases. CDR1 and CDR2 (germline): LNHDA, SQIVND (reference sequence). Trimming took 0 bases from V and 6 from J; bases not matched to a gene: 8. The CDR3 contains 16 residues. CDR3 residues: CASSIESGDRGGEQYF. For the CDR3, the DNA is TGTGCCAGTAGTATAGAAAGCGGGGACAGGGGCGGCGAGCAGTACTTC. The whole variable domain, filled in from reference TRBV19 and TRBJ2-7, reads DGGITQSPKYLFRKEGQNVTLSCEQNLNHDAMYWYRQDPGQGLRLIYYSQIVNDFQKGDIAEGYSVSREKKESFPLTVTSAQKNPTAFYLCASSIESGDRGGEQYFGPGTRLTVT.

V and J are TRBV19 and TRBJ1-1; the D gene is possibly TRBD1 (6 bases). The CDR3 runs 15 residues. Trimming removed 6 bases from V and 2 bases from J, with 16 bases in between. From germline, CDR1 is LNHDA and CDR2 SQIVND (reference sequence). The CDR3 bases are TGTGCCAGTAGCACAGGGTTAGTACGAAACACTGAAGCTTTCTTT. Translating it yields CASSTGLVRNTEAFF.

The chain recombines TRBV5-4 with TRBJ2-1, with D uncertain. Per germline, CDR1 SGHNT and CDR2 YYREEE (reference sequence). The length of the CDR3 is 16 residues. V shed 0 bases and J shed 4 bases, with 14 bases lying between them. CDR3 protein: CASSLALGVGYNEQFF. In nucleotides, the CDR3 is TGTGCCAGCAGCTTGGCTTTAGGCGTCGGGTACAATGAGCAGTTCTTC. Supplemented by reference TRBV5-4 and TRBJ2-1, the full variable domain reads ETGVTQSPTHLIKTRGQQVTLRCSSQSGHNTVSWYQQALGQGPQFIFQYYREEENGRGNFPPRFSGLQFPNYSSELNVNALELDDSALYLCASSLALGVGYNEQFFGPGTRLTVL.

This clone has only a few counts. The chain couples TRBV7-2 to TRBJ2-1, with TRBD2 as a possible D gene (6 bases). The CDR3 contains 16 residues. CDR1 and CDR2 from the germline V gene are SGHTA and FQGNSA. Trimming removed 4 bases at V and 0 bases at J, with 13 bases between. Here the CDR3 DNA reads TGTGCCAGCAGCTCCCTGGCGGGGATCTCCTACAATGAGCAGTTCTTC. This codes for CASSSLAGISYNEQFF.

The V call is TRBV27, the J call TRBJ1-5; D might be TRBD1 (5 bases). Between the trimmed V and J ends, which lost 3 bases and 5 bases, there was a span of 8 bases. This CDR3 is built from 13 residues. In germline, CDR1 is MNHEY, CDR2 SMNVEV (reference sequence). Here the CDR3 DNA reads TGTGCCAGCAGTTTCAGGGTTGATCAGCCCCAGCATTTT. This codes for CASSFRVDQPQHF.

The CDR3: CASSLVASAWNEQYF. DNA of the CDR3: TGTGCCAGCAGCTTAGTGGCTAGCGCTTGGAACGAGCAGTACTTC. The V call is TRBV7-8, the J call TRBJ2-7; D is possibly TRBD2 (6 bases). The CDR3 has 15 residues. Germline V gene data show CDR1 as SGHVS and CDR2 as FQNEAQ. Trimming took 1 base from V and 5 from J, leaving 15 bases between them.

This clone was seen only once. The V call is TRBV2, the J call TRBJ2-2, with 7 positions matching TRBD1. The CDR3 covers 16 residues. The germline V gene encodes CDR1 SNHLY and CDR2 FYNNEI. V trimming: 3 bases; J trimming: 0 bases; junction bases outside the gene matches: 4. The DNA for the CDR3 is TGTGCCAGCAGTGACGGGACAGCCCCGAACACCGGGGAGCTGTTTTTT. Protein sequence: CASSDGTAPNTGELFF. The full variable domain, in which reference TRBV2 and TRBJ2-2 provide the parts outside the CDR3, is EPEVTQTPSHQVTQMGQEVILRCVPISNHLYFYWYRQILGQKVEFLVSFYNNEISEKSEIFDDQFSVERPDGSNFTLKIRSTKLEDSAMYFCASSDGTAPNTGELFFGEGSRLTVL.

This sequence joins TRBV30 and TRBJ2-3; 8 positions agree with TRBD2. CDR1 GTSNPN and CDR2 SVGIG come from the germline V gene (reference sequence). CDR3 length equals 15 residues. The trim removed 0 bases at V and 0 bases at J, leaving 2 bases unmatched. The CDR3 protein is CAWSVRGGSTDTQYF. The CDR3 coding sequence is TGTGCCTGGAGTGTACGGGGGGGGAGCACAGATACGCAGTATTTT.

The rearrangement links TRBV5-6 to TRBJ2-7; 7 bases agree with TRBD2. V lost 3 bases to trimming and J lost 3 bases; unmatched junction nucleotides: 6. Germline CDR1 SGHDT, CDR2 YYEEEE. This CDR3 is built from 14 residues. CDR3 nucleotides: TGTGCCAGCAGCTCGGTTGGGGGGGACTACGAGCAGTACTTC. This translates into CASSSVGGDYEQYF.

The chain combines TRBV4-1 with TRBJ2-4; 9 bases are shared with TRBD2. The CDR3 loop spans 17 amino acids. V dropped 0 bases and J dropped 1; count of bases not matched to a gene: 4. Germline V gene sequence: CDR1 MGHRA, CDR2 YSYEKL. CDR3 sequence: CASSQDSSGRAKNIQYF. The CDR3 DNA sequence: TGCGCCAGCAGCCAAGATTCGAGCGGGAGGGCCAAAAACATTCAGTACTTC.

This clone occurred once. The V gene is TRBV7-8, the J gene TRBJ2-7, with TRBD1 as a possible D gene (6 bases). The CDR3 consists of 14 residues. The germline V gene has CDR1 SGHVS and CDR2 FQNEAQ. V shed 3 bases and J shed 3 bases, with 12 bases lying between them. The CDR3 region is CASSFERQVYEQYF. The CDR3 nucleotides read TGTGCCAGCAGCTTCGAGAGACAGGTCTACGAGCAGTACTTC.